Presented here are 10 T cell receptor beta chains from one specimen sequenced in a study of CD8+ T cells in alopecia areata. RNA was isolated and reverse transcribed to cDNA, the sequencing template. Clones were read by immunoSEQ multiplex PCR, and TCRdb kept only the in-frame ones, dropping some. The sample records around 100,000 clones, approximately 58% being singletons. Sequenced material: CD4+ T cells sorted from blood. The source of these receptors is a human donor in good health.

The chain employs TRBV5-4 and TRBJ2-3, with 9 positions matching TRBD2. The CDR3 runs to 16 residues. With 3 bases clipped from V and 1 base from J, the junction kept 6 bases outside the gene matches. Germline loops: CDR1 SGHNT, CDR2 YYREEE (reference sequence). The CDR3 protein is CASSYAGGRGTDTQYF. CDR3 sequence (DNA): TGTGCCAGCAGCTACGCGGGGGGGAGAGGCACAGATACGCAGTATTTT.

Only a few counts were recorded for this clone. The V gene is TRBV4-2, the J gene TRBJ2-6; 8 bases match TRBD1. V lost 0 bases, J lost 0 bases, and 10 bases stayed unmatched. The CDR3 loop spans 20 amino acids. CDR1 is LGHNA, CDR2 YNFKEQ, per germline. CDR3 coding DNA: TGTGCCAGCAGCCAAGATCACGGGACAGGTCTGAGCTCTGGGGCCAACGTCCTGACTTTC. It codes for CASSQDHGTGLSSGANVLTF.

This chain connects TRBV10-3 to TRBJ1-1; no clear D. The CDR3 loop spans 13 amino acids. The V gene's germline CDR1 is ENHRY and CDR2 SYGVKD. Trimming took off 5 bases at V and 2 bases at J, with 9 bases between the two ends. The CDR3 loop is CAISSVGNTEAFF. The CDR3 coding sequence is TGTGCCATCAGTTCGGTCGGAAACACTGAAGCTTTCTTT.

The rearrangement uses TRBV30 and TRBJ2-6; either TRBD1 or TRBD2 may supply D (6 bases each). The germline CDR1 and CDR2 sequences are GTSNPN and SVGIG (reference sequence). Trimming took off 1 base at V and 9 bases at J, with 13 bases between the two ends. This CDR3 has 14 amino acids. The CDR3 bases are TGTGCCTGGAGTGATGGGGGGCGAGTCAACGTCCTGACTTTC. Translated, it gives CAWSDGGRVNVLTF.

The chain combines TRBV13 with TRBJ1-2; 7 bases match TRBD1. Germline CDR1 reads PRHDT; CDR2 reads FYEKMQ (reference sequence). V shed 5 bases and J 4 bases; nucleotides not matched to a gene: 4. The CDR3 consists of 13 residues. CDR3 amino acids: CASSPRGAYGYTF. CDR3 DNA: TGTGCCAGCAGCCCCAGGGGGGCCTATGGCTACACCTTC.

This clone was seen a few times. This sequence joins TRBV28 and TRBJ1-2, with a tentative D call TRBD1 (5 bases). V lost 7 bases to trimming and J lost 4 bases, with 16 bases between them. The V gene's germline CDR1 is MDHEN and CDR2 SYDVKM. CDR3 length: 14 residues. The CDR3 loop reads CASTSRPGGYGYTF. The CDR3 nucleotides are TGTGCCAGCACCTCAAGGCCGGGGGGCTATGGCTACACCTTC.

J is TRBJ1-1 and V is TRBV18; D is unresolved. CDR1 and CDR2 (germline): KGHSH, LQKENI. Trimming left V 0 bases short and J 0 bases short, with 8 bases between. The CDR3 has 15 amino acids. CDR3 in DNA: TGTGCCAGCTCACCACCGGCAGCTATGAACACTGAAGCTTTCTTT. Protein product: CASSPPAAMNTEAFF.

J is TRBJ1-2 and V is TRBV28; 9 bases are a match to TRBD1. The germline V gene has CDR1 MDHEN and CDR2 SYDVKM. The CDR3 extends over 14 amino acids. The V segment lost 5 bases and the J segment 6 bases; nucleotides outside the gene matches: 7. In DNA, the CDR3 is TGTGCCAGCAGTGGGACAGGGACCATCGATGGCTACACCTTC. Translating it yields CASSGTGTIDGYTF.

This clone was counted ten times or more. The V and J genes are TRBV29-1 and TRBJ1-1; D unresolved. The germline V gene has CDR1 SQVTM and CDR2 ANQGSEA. This CDR3 is 13 amino acids long. Trimming stripped 7 bases from V and 1 base from J, with 13 bases between. CDR3 sequence reads: CSGSLEPNTEAFF. CDR3 nucleotides: TGCAGCGGATCACTGGAGCCGAACACTGAAGCTTTCTTT.

The rearrangement joins TRBV7-2 to TRBJ2-2, with TRBD2 identical over 16 bases. Germline V gene lookup returns CDR1 SGHTA and CDR2 FQGNSA. V gave up 7 bases and J gave up 4 bases; unmatched junction bases: 9. CDR3 length equals 18 residues. The CDR3 DNA reads TGTGCCAGCATCCCGGGACTAGCGGGGGGGCGTGGCACCGGGGAGCTGTTTTTT. Its protein product is CASIPGLAGGRGTGELFF.